The sequence of this T cell receptor (beta chain) was determined in a study of blood T cell repertoires in COVID-19. Study at large: There were acute and convalescent COVID-19 samples, and they came from the United States, Italy and Spain. T cells, B-cell-depleted T cells, or PBMCs supplied cDNA or gDNA.

As handled by the study authors: Amplification of reference gene primers was used by the study to estimate nucleated cell counts. Clones were sequenced by immunoSEQ multiplex PCR, and TCRdb holds only the in-frame ones, with some missing. Clone size and V and J calls were adopted from that table, with D and trimming inferred from the DNA. Of roughly 49,000 clones in the sample, 75% to 85% are singletons; the top ten hold over 15%. Specimen: peripheral blood. The TCR originated in a man aged 35-49 years with acute or convalescent COVID-19.

The CDR3 DNA follows: TGTGCCAGCAGCAAGCGGGACCTTCGGGCTGGGGCCAACGTCCTGACTTTC. This sequence encodes CASSKRDLRAGANVLTF. V gene TRBV4-2 combines with J gene TRBJ2-6; 7 bases agree with TRBD2. The CDR3 contains 17 residues. Germline lookup yields CDR1 LGHNA and CDR2 YNFKEQ. The J segment lost 2 bases and the V segment lost 5 bases, leaving 9 bases of the junction unmatched.